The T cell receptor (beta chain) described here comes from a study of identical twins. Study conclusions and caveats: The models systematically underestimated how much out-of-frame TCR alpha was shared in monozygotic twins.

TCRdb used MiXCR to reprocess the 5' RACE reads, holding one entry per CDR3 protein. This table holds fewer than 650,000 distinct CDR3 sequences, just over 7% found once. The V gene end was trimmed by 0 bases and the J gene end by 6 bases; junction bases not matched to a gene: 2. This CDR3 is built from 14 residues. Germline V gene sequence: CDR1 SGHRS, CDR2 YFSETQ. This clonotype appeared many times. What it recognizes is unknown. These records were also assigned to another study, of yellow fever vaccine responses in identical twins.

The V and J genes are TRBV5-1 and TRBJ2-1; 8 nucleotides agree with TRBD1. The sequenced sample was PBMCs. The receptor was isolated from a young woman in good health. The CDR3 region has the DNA TGCGCCAGCAGCTTGGCGGACAGGGCCAATGAGCAGTTCTTC. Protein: CASSLADRANEQFF.